The 20 T cell receptor beta chains below all came from one sample that was sequenced in a study of blood T cells in healthy people across ages. For the second PCR, which ran for about 7 to 11 cycles, a sample-barcoded 5' primer and a J-beta primer mix were used. TCRdb re-called the 5' RACE reads through MiXCR, storing one row per CDR3 protein. The sample holds 1,800,000 or so distinct CDR3 sequences, 35% to 50% seen once. Sequencing was carried out using blood. Source of these receptors: a human donor in good health.

This clonotype occurred a few times. The chain carries TRBV29-1 and TRBJ1-1; D call uncertain. Trimming took off 5 bases at V and 0 bases at J, with 10 bases between the two ends. The CDR3 is 13 residues long. Germline V gene sequence: CDR1 SQVTM, CDR2 ANQGSEA. CDR3 protein: CSVLGRMNTEAFF. The CDR3 nucleotides are TGCAGCGTTTTGGGTCGGATGAACACTGAAGCTTTCTTT.

J is TRBJ2-1 and V is TRBV12-3 or TRBV12-4; perhaps TRBD2 as D (6 bases). CDR3 length: 13 amino acids. Trimming removed 10 bases at V and 7 bases at J, with 17 bases between. The CDR3 DNA is TGTGCCAACTCTACCGCGGAGGGGAATGAGCAGTTCTTC. It yields the protein CANSTAEGNEQFF.

The chain recombines TRBV30 with TRBJ1-5, with D possibly TRBD1 on 5 matching bases. The CDR3 totals 11 residues. V lost 4 bases, J lost 7 bases, and 8 bases lay in between. CDR1 is GTSNPN, CDR2 SVGIG, per germline (reference sequence). The CDR3 DNA reads as TGTGCCTGGACAGGGAGGCAGCCCCAGCATTTT. Translation gives CAWTGRQPQHF.

Only a few counts were recorded for this clonotype. The chain carries TRBV5-1 and TRBJ2-5; D remains ambiguous. The ends were cut back, 6 bases at V and 3 bases at J, with 9 bases in the middle. The CDR3 contains 12 residues. The V gene's germline CDR1 is SGHRS and CDR2 YFSETQ. This CDR3 is CASKGSKETQYF. The DNA of the CDR3 is TGCGCCAGCAAAGGAAGCAAAGAGACCCAGTACTTC.

This clonotype occurred a few times. V and J are TRBV29-1 and TRBJ1-1, with D perhaps TRBD1 (6 bases). CDR1 and CDR2 (germline): SQVTM, ANQGSEA. The CDR3 has 11 residues. The V end lost 8 bases, the J end lost 11 bases, and 18 bases lay between the germline ends. CDR3 DNA sequence: TGCAGCCCAAGAATCCAGGGGATGGCTTTCTTT. Translation: CSPRIQGMAFF.

The chain uses TRBV29-1 and TRBJ1-2; no clear D gene. The CDR3 sequence is 12 residues long. CDR1 and CDR2 (germline): SQVTM, ANQGSEA. The ends were cut back, 3 bases at V and 4 bases at J, with 9 bases in the middle. In DNA form, the CDR3 reads TGCAGCGTTGATAGCACGGTCTATGGCTACACCTTC. The encoded protein is CSVDSTVYGYTF.

The chain has TRBV27 and TRBJ1-5; no reliable D call. The CDR3 extends over 16 amino acids. CDR1 is MNHEY and CDR2 is SMNVEV in the germline V gene (reference sequence). V dropped 2 bases and J dropped 0 bases, with 11 bases sitting between them. The CDR3 region is CASSLAWADSNQPQHF. The CDR3 DNA is TGTGCCAGCAGTTTAGCCTGGGCGGATAGCAATCAGCCCCAGCATTTT.

The J gene is TRBJ2-3, the V gene TRBV9; TRBD2 matches at 9 bases. In germline, CDR1 is SGDLS, CDR2 YYNGEE. This CDR3 contains 16 residues. The ends lost 3 bases at V and 10 bases at J; junction bases unmatched: 15. The CDR3 reads CASSATSSRGLAAQYF. As DNA, the CDR3 is TGTGCCAGCAGCGCAACGTCCTCGAGGGGACTAGCAGCGCAGTATTTT.

V is TRBV5-1 and J is TRBJ2-1; the match to TRBD1 covers 12 bases. CDR3 length equals 16 residues. CDR1 SGHRS and CDR2 YFSETQ come from the germline V gene. V shed 6 bases and J 7 bases; nucleotides not matched to a gene: 11. CDR3 sequence (DNA): TGCGCCAGCAACGGCCTGGGACAGGGGGCGAATAATGAGCAGTTCTTC. Translating it yields CASNGLGQGANNEQFF. The full variable domain, its missing parts supplied by reference TRBV5-1 and TRBJ2-1, is KAGVTQTPRYLIKTRGQQVTLSCSPISGHRSVSWYQQTPGQGLQFLFEYFSETQRNKGNFPGRFSGRQFSNSRSEMNVSTLELGDSALYLCASNGLGQGANNEQFFGPGTRLTVL.

This clonotype was seen at least ten times. The V and J genes are TRBV24-1 and TRBJ2-1, with a possible D match to TRBD1 (6 bases). Germline V CDR1 and CDR2: KGHDR, SFDVKD. V was trimmed by 4 bases and J by 8 bases, leaving 11 bases between them. This CDR3 comprises 13 residues. CDR3 DNA: TGTGCCACCAGTGAGGCTGGGGGCTATGAGCAGTTCTTC. Amino acid sequence: CATSEAGGYEQFF.

V gene TRBV7-8 combines with J gene TRBJ2-1; no clear D gene. The CDR3 is 13 residues long. Deletions cut 1 base from V and 8 bases from J, with 9 bases between. Germline V gene data show CDR1 as SGHVS and CDR2 as FQNEAQ. The CDR3: CASSLVVGYEQFF. CDR3 nucleotide sequence: TGTGCCAGCAGCTTAGTAGTGGGATATGAGCAGTTCTTC.

The table lists this clonotype with many counts. This rearrangement joins TRBV20-1 to TRBJ1-2, with TRBD1 matching 8 bases. Germline V gene data show CDR1 as DFQATT and CDR2 as SNEGSKA (reference sequence). V was pared by 8 bases and J by 7 bases, with 9 bases of the junction left unmatched. The CDR3 sequence is 12 residues long. This chain's CDR3 is CSTTPGGSGYTF. CDR3 nucleotide sequence: TGCAGTACCACCCCAGGGGGCTCTGGCTACACCTTC.

The genes are TRBV12-3 or TRBV12-4 and TRBJ1-2, with 7 bases identical to TRBD1. Trimming at V came to 4 bases and at J to 6 bases, leaving 5 bases not matched to a gene. The CDR3 sequence is 13 residues long. The CDR3 nucleotides are TGTGCCAGCAGTTCAACAGGGGTAAATGGCTACACCTTC. Protein: CASSSTGVNGYTF.

The sample holds a few counts of this clonotype. The V call is TRBV21-1, the J call TRBJ1-6; TRBD1 was called by the table and not checked on the DNA. TRBV21-1 corresponds to a pseudogene. The CDR3 length is 18 residues. In DNA form, the CDR3 reads TGTGCCAGCAGCAAAGAACCCCCTATGGACAGGGCGGGTTCACCCCTCCACTTT. Protein sequence: CASSKEPPMDRAGSPLHF.

This clonotype was counted between two and nine times. The gene calls are TRBV7-9 and TRBJ2-7, with D possibly matching TRBD1 (5 bases). V shed 3 bases and J shed 6 bases, with 15 bases lying between them. The CDR3 spans 14 residues. Germline V gene sequence: CDR1 SEHNR, CDR2 FQNEAQ (reference sequence). The CDR3 sequence is CASSFKGPASEQYF. The CDR3 nucleotides read TGTGCCAGCAGCTTCAAGGGGCCCGCTAGCGAGCAGTACTTC. The full variable domain, rest sourced from reference TRBV7-9 and TRBJ2-7, is DTGVSQNPRHKITKRGQNVTFRCDPISEHNRLYWYRQTLGQGPEFLTYFQNEAQLEKSRLLSDRFSAERPKGSFSTLEIQRTEQGDSAMYLCASSFKGPASEQYFGPGTRLTVT.

This sequence joins TRBV5-5 and TRBJ1-2; 7 nucleotides line up with TRBD1. With 0 bases clipped from V and 7 bases from J, the junction kept 3 bases outside the gene matches. Germline lookup yields CDR1 SGHKS and CDR2 YYEKEE (reference sequence). The CDR3 runs 13 residues. The CDR3 protein is CASSLADRRGYTF. The CDR3 DNA follows: TGTGCCAGCAGCTTGGCGGACAGGCGTGGCTACACCTTC.

This clonotype was seen only once. This sequence joins TRBV15 and TRBJ2-7; D is ambiguous. V gave up 3 bases and J gave up 4 bases, with 7 bases separating them. CDR1 is LNHNV, CDR2 YYDKDF, per germline (reference sequence). CDR3 length equals 12 residues. The CDR3 spells CATSSRSYEQYF. The DNA for the CDR3 is TGTGCCACCAGCAGTCGCAGTTACGAGCAGTACTTC.

This clonotype was seen a few times. The rearrangement joins TRBV2 to TRBJ1-1; weak D call: TRBD1 (6 bases). Per germline, CDR1 SNHLY and CDR2 FYNNEI. The CDR3 is 13 residues long. V was trimmed by 4 bases and J by 7 bases, leaving 13 bases between them. The CDR3: CASSVQEQGEAFF. The CDR3 DNA reads TGTGCCAGCAGTGTCCAGGAACAGGGTGAAGCTTTCTTT.

This chain uses TRBV29-1 with TRBJ1-2; D gene unclear. V lost 1 base and J 4 bases, leaving 4 bases between the germline ends. Germline CDR1 SQVTM, CDR2 ANQGSEA. The CDR3 is 11 amino acids. CDR3 sequence reads: CSVEAAYGYTF. CDR3 in DNA: TGCAGCGTTGAAGCTGCCTATGGCTACACCTTC.

The chain carries TRBV29-1 and TRBJ1-2; perhaps TRBD1 as D (5 bases). V lost 8 bases and J 3 bases, leaving 16 bases between the germline ends. This CDR3 has 13 amino acids. In germline, CDR1 is SQVTM, CDR2 ANQGSEA. Here the CDR3 reads CSFRTSLDYGYTF. The CDR3 DNA reads as TGCAGCTTCCGGACAAGTTTAGACTATGGCTACACCTTC.